These 2 T cell receptor beta chains were sequenced from one sample in a study of CD8 T cells in Susac syndrome. RNA amounts of about 0.5 to 1 ug underwent reverse transcription with random hexamers. MiXCR was run by TCRdb on the immunoSEQ multiplex PCR reads, yielding one entry per CDR3 protein. Altogether 100,000 or so distinct CDR3 sequences are present, roughly 96% being singletons, with the ten largest covering more than 0.3%. Sequenced: CD8+ T cells from PBMCs. The receptors stem from a human donor with Susac syndrome.

This chain connects TRBV14 to TRBJ1-5; no clear D. This CDR3 region has 13 residues. V lost 1 base and J lost 5, with 6 bases in between. In germline, CDR1 is SGHDN, CDR2 FVKESK. The CDR3 sequence: CASSQGEYQPQHF. Written as DNA, the CDR3 is TGTGCCAGCAGCCAAGGTGAATATCAGCCCCAGCATTTT.

The chain combines TRBV20-1 with TRBJ2-6; 7 nucleotides match TRBD1. Germline V CDR1 and CDR2: DFQATT, SNEGSKA (reference sequence). The junction had 14 bases not matched to a gene; V was cut back by 6 bases and J by 0 bases. The CDR3 extends over 18 amino acids. In DNA, the CDR3 is TGCAGTGCGGTAGTTCGGGACAGCTCTCTCTCTGGGGCCAACGTCCTGACTTTC. Translated, it gives CSAVVRDSSLSGANVLTF.